This T cell receptor beta chain was profiled in a study of radiotherapy plus CTLA-4 blockade in lung cancer. Libraries were prepared by immunoSEQ multiplex PCR; TCRdb keeps only in-frame clonotypes and omits some of them. The sample includes around 100,000 clones, 81% of them seen just once. The germline gives CDR1 MNHEY, CDR2 SVGAGI. This CDR3 contains 15 residues. Trimming took off 6 bases at V and 6 bases at J, with 15 bases between the two ends. The material was peripheral blood, obtained from a patient treated with radiotherapy plus ipilimumab. The receptor's source is a human donor with non-small cell lung cancer that progressed on radiotherapy plus ipilimumab. Some clones in this sample may be carry-over from other donors' samples. The chain recombines TRBV6-5 with TRBJ1-6; TRBD1 might be the D (6 bases). CDR3 sequence reads: CASSSWTEPNSPLHF. The CDR3 region has the DNA TGTGCCAGCAGCTCCTGGACAGAACCTAATTCACCCCTCCACTTT.